This TCR beta chain derives from a study of blood T cell repertoires in COVID-19. Across the whole study: The United States, Italy and Spain provided the acute and convalescent COVID-19 samples. Sources were T cells, B-cell-depleted T cells, or PBMCs; the material itself was cDNA or gDNA.

Original methodology: Reference gene primer amplification gave estimated nucleated cell counts. Method: immunoSEQ multiplex PCR; TCRdb's copy keeps in-frame clones and lacks some. The DNA gave D and trimming, while V, J and clone size come from that table. This sample has 95,000 to 150,000 clones, with roughly nine tenths found just once. Enrolment of Seattle patients took place during active infection, and they were followed longitudinally. Germline-derived CDR1 and CDR2 are LGHNT and FRNRAP. The CDR3 contains 11 residues. With 3 bases removed from V and 14 bases from J, the gap between germline ends came to 11 bases.

This sequence was found in a man in his forties or fifties with COVID-19, enrolled during active disease. Sequencing was done on a sample of peripheral blood. The chain uses TRBV12-5 and TRBJ2-1; the D gene is possibly TRBD2 (6 bases). CDR3: CASGLRELKFF. Written as DNA, the CDR3 is TGTGCTAGTGGTTTACGGGAGTTAAAGTTCTTC.